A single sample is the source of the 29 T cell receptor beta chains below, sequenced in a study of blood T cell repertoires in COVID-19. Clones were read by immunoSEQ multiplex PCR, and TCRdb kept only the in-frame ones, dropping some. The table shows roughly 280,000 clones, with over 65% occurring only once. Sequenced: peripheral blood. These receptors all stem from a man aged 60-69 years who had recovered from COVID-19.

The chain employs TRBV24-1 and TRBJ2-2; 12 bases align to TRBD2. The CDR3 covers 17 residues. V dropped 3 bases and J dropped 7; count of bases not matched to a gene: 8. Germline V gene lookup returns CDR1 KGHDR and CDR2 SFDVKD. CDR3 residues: CATSDPGTSGLGGELFF. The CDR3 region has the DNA TGTGCCACCAGTGATCCCGGGACTAGCGGGTTGGGCGGGGAGCTGTTTTTT.

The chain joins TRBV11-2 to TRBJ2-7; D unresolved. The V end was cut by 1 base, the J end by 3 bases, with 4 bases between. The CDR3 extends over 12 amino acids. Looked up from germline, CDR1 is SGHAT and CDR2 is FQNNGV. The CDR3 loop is CASSLGLYEQYF. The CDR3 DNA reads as TGTGCCAGCAGCTTAGGACTCTACGAGCAGTACTTC. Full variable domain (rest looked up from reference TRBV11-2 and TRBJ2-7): EAGVAQSPRYKIIEKRQSVAFWCNPISGHATLYWYQQILGQGPKLLIQFQNNGVVDDSQLPKDRFSAERLKGVDSTLKIQPAKLEDSAVYLCASSLGLYEQYFGPGTRLTVT.

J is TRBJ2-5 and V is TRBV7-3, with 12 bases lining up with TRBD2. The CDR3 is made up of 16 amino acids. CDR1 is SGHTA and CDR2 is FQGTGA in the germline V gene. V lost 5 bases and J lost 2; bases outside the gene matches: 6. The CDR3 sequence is CASSQGLAGAQETQYF. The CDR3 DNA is TGTGCCAGCAGCCAGGGACTAGCGGGTGCTCAAGAGACCCAGTACTTC.

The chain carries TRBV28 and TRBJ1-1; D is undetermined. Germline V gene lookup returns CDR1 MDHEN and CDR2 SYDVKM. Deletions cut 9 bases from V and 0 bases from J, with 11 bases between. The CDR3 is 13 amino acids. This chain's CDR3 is CASVKNMNTEAFF. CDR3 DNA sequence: TGTGCCAGTGTCAAGAACATGAACACTGAAGCTTTCTTT.

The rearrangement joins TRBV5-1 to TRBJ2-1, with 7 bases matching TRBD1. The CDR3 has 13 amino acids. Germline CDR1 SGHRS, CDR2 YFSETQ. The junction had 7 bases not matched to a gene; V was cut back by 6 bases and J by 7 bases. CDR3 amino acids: CASTRGQGNEQFF. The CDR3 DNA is TGCGCCAGCACGAGGGGGCAAGGAAATGAGCAGTTCTTC.

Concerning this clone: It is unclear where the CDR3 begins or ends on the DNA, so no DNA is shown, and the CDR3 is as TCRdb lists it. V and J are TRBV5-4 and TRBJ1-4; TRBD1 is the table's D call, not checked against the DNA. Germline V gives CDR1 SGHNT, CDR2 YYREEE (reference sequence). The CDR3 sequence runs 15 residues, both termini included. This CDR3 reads CASSFTSVQGEKLFF.

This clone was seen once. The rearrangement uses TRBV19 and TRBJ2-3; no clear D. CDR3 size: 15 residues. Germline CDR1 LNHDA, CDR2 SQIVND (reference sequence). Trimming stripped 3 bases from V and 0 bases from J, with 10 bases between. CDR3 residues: CASSIAATSTDTQYF. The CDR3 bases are TGTGCCAGTAGTATTGCCGCAACTAGCACAGATACGCAGTATTTT.

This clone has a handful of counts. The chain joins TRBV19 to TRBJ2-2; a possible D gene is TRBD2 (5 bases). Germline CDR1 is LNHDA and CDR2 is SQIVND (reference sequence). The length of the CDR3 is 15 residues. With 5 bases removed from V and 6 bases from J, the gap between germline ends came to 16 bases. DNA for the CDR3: TGTGCCAGTAGTGTGATCGCTATGGGAGCCGGGGAGCTGTTTTTT. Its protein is CASSVIAMGAGELFF.

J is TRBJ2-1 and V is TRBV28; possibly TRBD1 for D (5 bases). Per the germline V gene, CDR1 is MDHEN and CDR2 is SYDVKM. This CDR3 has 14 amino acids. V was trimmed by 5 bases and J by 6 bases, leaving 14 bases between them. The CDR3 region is CASSVPRVSNEQFF. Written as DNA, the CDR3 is TGTGCCAGCAGTGTACCCAGGGTTTCCAATGAGCAGTTCTTC.

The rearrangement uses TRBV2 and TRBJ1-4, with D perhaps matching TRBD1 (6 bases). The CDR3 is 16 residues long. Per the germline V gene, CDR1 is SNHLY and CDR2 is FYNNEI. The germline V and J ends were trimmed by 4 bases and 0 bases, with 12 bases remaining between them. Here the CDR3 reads CASSVLPGATNEKLFF. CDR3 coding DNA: TGTGCCAGCAGTGTCCTACCAGGGGCAACTAATGAAAAACTGTTTTTT.

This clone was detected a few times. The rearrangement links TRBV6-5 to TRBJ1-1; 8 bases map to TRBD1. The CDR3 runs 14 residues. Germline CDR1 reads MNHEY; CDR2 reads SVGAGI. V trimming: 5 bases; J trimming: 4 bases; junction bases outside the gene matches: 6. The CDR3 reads CASSLTGAVTEAFF. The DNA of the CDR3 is TGTGCCAGCAGTCTGACAGGGGCGGTCACTGAAGCTTTCTTT.

DNA for the CDR3: TGTGCCAGCAGTGAGGAGGGGGCAGCTGGAAACACCATATATTTT. It encodes CASSEEGAAGNTIYF. The gene calls are TRBV2 and TRBJ1-3; 7 bases line up with TRBD1. Germline assignment: CDR1 SNHLY and CDR2 FYNNEI. V lost 3 bases and J lost 2; bases outside the gene matches: 4. This CDR3 comprises 15 residues.

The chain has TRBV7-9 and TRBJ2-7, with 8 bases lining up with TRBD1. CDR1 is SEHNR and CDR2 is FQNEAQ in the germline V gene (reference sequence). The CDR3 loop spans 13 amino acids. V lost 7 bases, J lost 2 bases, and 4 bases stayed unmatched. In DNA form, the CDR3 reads TGTGCCAGCACACTACAGGGGGCCTACGAGCAGTACTTC. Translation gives CASTLQGAYEQYF.

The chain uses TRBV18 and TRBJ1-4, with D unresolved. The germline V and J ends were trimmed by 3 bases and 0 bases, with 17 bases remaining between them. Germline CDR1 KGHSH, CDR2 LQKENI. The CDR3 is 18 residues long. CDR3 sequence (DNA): TGTGCCAGCTCACCGTTCGCAGGTCCTCCCCCAACTAATGAAAAACTGTTTTTT. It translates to CASSPFAGPPPTNEKLFF.

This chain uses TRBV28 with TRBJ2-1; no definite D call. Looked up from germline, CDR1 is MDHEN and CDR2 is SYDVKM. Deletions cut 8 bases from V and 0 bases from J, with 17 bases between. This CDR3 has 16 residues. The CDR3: CASPPLQTTSYNEQFF. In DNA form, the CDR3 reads TGTGCCAGCCCTCCCTTGCAGACAACCTCCTACAATGAGCAGTTCTTC.

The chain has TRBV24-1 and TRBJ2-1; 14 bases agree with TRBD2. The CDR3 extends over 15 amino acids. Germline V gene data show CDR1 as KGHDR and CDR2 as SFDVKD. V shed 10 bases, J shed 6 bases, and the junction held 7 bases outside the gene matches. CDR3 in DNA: TGTGCCACTGGGACTAGCGGGGGTCTTGGCAATGAGCAGTTCTTC. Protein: CATGTSGGLGNEQFF.

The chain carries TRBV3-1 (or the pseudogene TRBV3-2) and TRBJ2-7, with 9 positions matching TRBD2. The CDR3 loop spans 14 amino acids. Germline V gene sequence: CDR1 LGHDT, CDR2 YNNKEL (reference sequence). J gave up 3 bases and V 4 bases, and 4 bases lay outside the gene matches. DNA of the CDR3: TGTGCCAGCAGCCCGCTAGCGGGACTCTACGAGCAGTACTTC. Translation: CASSPLAGLYEQYF.

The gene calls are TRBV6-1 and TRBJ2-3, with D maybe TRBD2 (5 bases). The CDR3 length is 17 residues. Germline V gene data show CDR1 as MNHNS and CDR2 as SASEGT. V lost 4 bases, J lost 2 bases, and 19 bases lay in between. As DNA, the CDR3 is TGTGCCAGCAGTGGGAGAGCGAGGACTGCCTACACAGATACGCAGTATTTT. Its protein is CASSGRARTAYTDTQYF.

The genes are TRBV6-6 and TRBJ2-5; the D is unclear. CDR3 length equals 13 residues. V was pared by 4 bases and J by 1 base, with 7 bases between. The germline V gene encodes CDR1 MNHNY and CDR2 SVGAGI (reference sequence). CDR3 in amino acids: CASSLQSQETQYF. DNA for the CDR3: TGTGCCAGCAGTTTACAAAGCCAAGAGACCCAGTACTTC.

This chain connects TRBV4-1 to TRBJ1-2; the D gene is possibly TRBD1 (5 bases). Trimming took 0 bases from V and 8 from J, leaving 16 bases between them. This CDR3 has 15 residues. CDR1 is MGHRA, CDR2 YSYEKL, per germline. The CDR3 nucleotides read TGCGCCAGCAGCCAAGATCTCCGGCCAGGGTTGGGCTACACCTTC. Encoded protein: CASSQDLRPGLGYTF.

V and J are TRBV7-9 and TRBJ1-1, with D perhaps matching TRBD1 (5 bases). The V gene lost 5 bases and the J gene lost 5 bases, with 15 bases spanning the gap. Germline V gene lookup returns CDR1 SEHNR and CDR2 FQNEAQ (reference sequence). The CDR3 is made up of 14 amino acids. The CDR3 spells CASSQAGGRTEAFF. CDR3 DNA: TGTGCCAGCAGCCAGGCGGGGGGGAGGACTGAAGCTTTCTTT.

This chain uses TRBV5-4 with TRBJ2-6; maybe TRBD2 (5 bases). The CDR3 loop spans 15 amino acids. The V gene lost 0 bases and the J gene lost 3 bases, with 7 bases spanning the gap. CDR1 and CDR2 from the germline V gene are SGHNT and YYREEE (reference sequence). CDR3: CASSLGAVGANVLTF. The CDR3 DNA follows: TGTGCCAGCAGCTTGGGAGCGGTTGGGGCCAACGTCCTGACTTTC.

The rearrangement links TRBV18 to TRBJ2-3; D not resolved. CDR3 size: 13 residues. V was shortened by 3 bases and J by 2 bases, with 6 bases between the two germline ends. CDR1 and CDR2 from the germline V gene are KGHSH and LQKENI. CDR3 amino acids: CASSPRNTDTQYF. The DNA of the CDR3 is TGTGCCAGCTCACCTAGAAACACAGATACGCAGTATTTT. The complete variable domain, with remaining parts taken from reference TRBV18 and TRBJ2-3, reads NAGVMQNPRHLVRRRGQEARLRCSPMKGHSHVYWYRQLPEEGLKFMVYLQKENIIDESGMPKERFSAEFPKEGPSILRIQQVVRGDSAAYFCASSPRNTDTQYFGPGTRLTVL.

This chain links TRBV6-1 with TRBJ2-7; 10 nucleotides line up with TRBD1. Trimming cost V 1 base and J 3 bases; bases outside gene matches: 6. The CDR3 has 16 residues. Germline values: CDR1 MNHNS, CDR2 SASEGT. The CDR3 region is CASSEVGGQGNYEQYF. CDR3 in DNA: TGTGCCAGCAGTGAAGTAGGGGGACAGGGGAACTACGAGCAGTACTTC.

CDR3 DNA sequence: TGTGCCAGCTCGCTGACCGGGACACCGGCTGGTGAGCAGTTCTTC. Residues: CASSLTGTPAGEQFF. J is TRBJ2-1 and V is TRBV18; possibly TRBD1 for D (6 bases). Germline values: CDR1 KGHSH, CDR2 LQKENI. The CDR3 extends over 15 amino acids. V lost 6 bases and J 9 bases, leaving 21 bases between the germline ends.

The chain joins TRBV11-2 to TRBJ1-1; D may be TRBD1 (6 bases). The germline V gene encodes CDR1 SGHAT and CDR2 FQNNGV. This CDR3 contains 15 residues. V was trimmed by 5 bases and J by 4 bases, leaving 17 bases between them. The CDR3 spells CASSRTWDKLTEAFF. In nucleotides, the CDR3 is TGTGCCAGCAGCCGTACCTGGGACAAACTCACTGAAGCTTTCTTT.

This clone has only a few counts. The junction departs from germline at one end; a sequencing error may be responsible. As DNA, the CDR3 is TGTGCCACCAGCAGATCGGGGGTAGCGGGGGGAGAATTT. It is translated as CATSRSGVAGGEF. The chain links TRBV15 to TRBJ2-3, with 10 bases aligning to TRBD2. This CDR3 spans 13 amino acids. CDR1 and CDR2 (germline): LNHNV, YYDKDF (reference sequence).

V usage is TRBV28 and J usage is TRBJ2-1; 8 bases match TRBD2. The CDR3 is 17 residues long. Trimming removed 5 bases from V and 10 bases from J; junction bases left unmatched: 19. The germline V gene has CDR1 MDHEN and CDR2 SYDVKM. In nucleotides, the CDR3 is TGTGCCAGCAGTCGCAGACTAGCGACAAATTTTCGAAAAGAGCAGTTCTTC. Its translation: CASSRRLATNFRKEQFF.

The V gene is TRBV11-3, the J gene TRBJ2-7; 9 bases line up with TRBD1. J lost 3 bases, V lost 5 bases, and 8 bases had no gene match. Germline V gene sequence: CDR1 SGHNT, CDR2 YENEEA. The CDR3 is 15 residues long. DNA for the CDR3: TGTGCCAGCAGCCTCTCAACAGGGGGCAACTACGAGCAGTACTTC. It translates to CASSLSTGGNYEQYF.